Reported below is one T cell receptor beta chain. Per the authors' pipeline: Amplification of reference gene primers provided the estimated nucleated cell counts. Produced via immunoSEQ multiplex PCR; TCRdb's table is partial and in-frame only. V, J and clone size derive from that table, while D and trimming were established from the DNA sequence. The table has roughly 120,000 clones, 65% to 80% seen once; the top ten hold under 10%. The length of the CDR3 is 15 residues. Germline V gene lookup returns CDR1 SGHRS and CDR2 YFSETQ. With V trimmed by 3 bases and J by 5 bases, 8 bases remained unmatched. The data were taken from a study of blood T cell repertoires in COVID-19. Study as a whole: Specimens from acute and convalescent COVID-19 originated in the United States, Italy and Spain. T cells, B-cell-depleted T cells, or PBMCs provided the cDNA or gDNA that served as material.

The TCR sequence derives from a woman aged 55-70 years with acute or convalescent COVID-19. The rearrangement uses TRBV5-1 and TRBJ1-5, with 7 bases fitting TRBD1. Sequencing was carried out using peripheral blood. The CDR3 loop is CASSSTGLHDQPQHF. The CDR3 DNA follows: TGCGCCAGCAGCTCGACAGGGTTGCACGATCAGCCCCAGCATTTT.